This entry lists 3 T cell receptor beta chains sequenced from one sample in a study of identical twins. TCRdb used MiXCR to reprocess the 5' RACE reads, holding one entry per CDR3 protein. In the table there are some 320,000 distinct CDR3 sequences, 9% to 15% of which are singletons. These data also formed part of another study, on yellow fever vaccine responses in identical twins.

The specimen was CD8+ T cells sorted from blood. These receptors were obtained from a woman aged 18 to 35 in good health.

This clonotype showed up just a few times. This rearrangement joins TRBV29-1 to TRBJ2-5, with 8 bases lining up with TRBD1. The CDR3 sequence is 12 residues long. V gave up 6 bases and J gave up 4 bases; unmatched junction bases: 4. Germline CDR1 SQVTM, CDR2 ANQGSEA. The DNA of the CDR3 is TGCAGCGTACAGGGGGATGGAGAGACCCAGTACTTC. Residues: CSVQGDGETQYF.

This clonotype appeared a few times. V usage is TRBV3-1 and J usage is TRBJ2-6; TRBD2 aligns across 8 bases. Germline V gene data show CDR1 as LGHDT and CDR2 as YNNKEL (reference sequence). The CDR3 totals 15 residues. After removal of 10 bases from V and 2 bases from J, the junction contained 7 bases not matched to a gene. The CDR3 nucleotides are TGTGCCACTATGACGGGGGGGCCTGGGGCCAACGTCCTGACTTTC. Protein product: CATMTGGPGANVLTF.

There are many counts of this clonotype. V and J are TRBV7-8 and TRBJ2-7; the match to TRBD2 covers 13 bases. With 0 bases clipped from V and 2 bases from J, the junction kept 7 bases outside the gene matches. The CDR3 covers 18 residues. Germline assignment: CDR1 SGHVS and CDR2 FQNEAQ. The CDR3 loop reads CASSLAPGLAGPPYEQYV. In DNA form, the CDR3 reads TGTGCCAGCAGCTTAGCCCCGGGACTAGCGGGGCCACCCTACGAGCAGTACGTC.